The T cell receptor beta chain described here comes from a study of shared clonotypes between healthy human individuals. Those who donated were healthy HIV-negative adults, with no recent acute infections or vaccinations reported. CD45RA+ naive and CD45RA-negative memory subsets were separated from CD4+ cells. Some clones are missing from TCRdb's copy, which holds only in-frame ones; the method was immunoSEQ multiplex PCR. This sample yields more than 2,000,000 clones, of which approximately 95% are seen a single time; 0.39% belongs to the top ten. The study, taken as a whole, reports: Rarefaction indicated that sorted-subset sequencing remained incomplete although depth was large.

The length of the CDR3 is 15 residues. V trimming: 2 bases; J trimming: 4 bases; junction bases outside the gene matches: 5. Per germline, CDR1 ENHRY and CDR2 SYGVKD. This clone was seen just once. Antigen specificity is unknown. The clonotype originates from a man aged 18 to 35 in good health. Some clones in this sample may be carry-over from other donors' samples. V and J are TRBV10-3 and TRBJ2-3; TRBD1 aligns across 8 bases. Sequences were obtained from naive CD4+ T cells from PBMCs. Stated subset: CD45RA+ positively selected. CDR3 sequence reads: CAISEVDRGSDTQYF. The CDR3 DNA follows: TGTGCCATCAGTGAGGTTGACAGGGGATCAGATACGCAGTATTTT.